The rows below give T cell receptor beta chains drawn from one sample of a study of blood T cells in healthy people across ages. TCRdb re-called the 5' RACE reads with MiXCR, one entry per CDR3 protein. The data contain 800,000 to 950,000 distinct CDR3 sequences, about 44% of them singletons. The specimen was blood. These receptors came from a man aged 30-40 years in good health. The CDR3 runs from the conserved cysteine through the conserved F or W. The D gene is left open where the match is weak. Some rows mark clone size as missing; the rest say once, few, many or name a class of expanded clone.

d_call clone_size j_call v_call cdr3_aa cdr3_nt
TRBD2 NA TRBJ2-1 TRBV27 CASRRTSGGVNEQFF TGTGCCAGCAGGCGGACTAGCGGGGGGGTCAATGAGCAGTTCTTC
NA NA TRBJ2-7 TRBV2 CASTSGTSPGRLYEQYF TGTGCCAGCACCTCTGGGACATCCCCGGGTCGTCTATACGAGCAGTACTTC
TRBD1 few TRBJ2-5 TRBV24-1 CATSDLPRTGIRETQYF TGTGCCACCAGTGATTTGCCCCGGACAGGGATTAGGGAGACCCAGTACTTC
NA NA TRBJ2-7 TRBV3-1 CASSQRERTYEQYF TGTGCCAGCAGCCAAAGGGAAAGAACCTACGAGCAGTACTTC
TRBD2 NA TRBJ2-7 TRBV6-2/TRBV6-3 CASSPARGGQYEQYF TGTGCCAGCAGCCCGGCGCGGGGGGGCCAATACGAGCAGTACTTC
NA NA TRBJ2-1 TRBV6-2/TRBV6-3 CASSYVANEQFF TGTGCCAGCAGTTACGTCGCCAATGAGCAGTTCTTC
NA NA TRBJ2-1 TRBV7-2 CASSLAQGGLANYNEQFF TGTGCCAGCAGCTTAGCCCAGGGCGGTCTAGCCAACTACAATGAGCAGTTCTTC
NA NA TRBJ2-1 TRBV21-1 CASSGTSGGWSSYNEQFF TGTGCCAGCAGTGGGACTAGCGGGGGGTGGAGCTCCTACAATGAGCAGTTCTTC
TRBD2 NA TRBJ2-1 TRBV5-1 CASSLGASGGAYEQFF TGCGCCAGCAGCTTGGGGGCTAGCGGGGGGGCCTATGAGCAGTTCTTC
NA NA TRBJ1-1 TRBV27 CASNKDSGFTEAFF TGTGCCAGCAATAAAGACAGTGGCTTCACTGAAGCTTTCTTT
NA NA TRBJ1-1 TRBV28 CASRGTAFSENTEAFF TGTGCCAGCAGGGGGACGGCATTCTCGGAGAACACTGAAGCTTTCTTT
NA NA TRBJ2-2 TRBV12-3/TRBV12-4 CASSLMAGELFF TGTGCCAGCAGCCTGATGGCCGGGGAGCTGTTTTTT
TRBD2 few TRBJ2-7 TRBV6-5 CASRDSPGGVYEQYF TGTGCCAGCAGGGACAGCCCGGGAGGGGTCTACGAGCAGTACTTC
TRBD2 NA TRBJ2-3 TRBV4-1 CASSHSGTSGGTDTQYF TGCGCCAGCAGCCACAGCGGTACTAGCGGGGGGACAGATACGCAGTATTTT
NA few TRBJ2-1 TRBV10-3 CAISERVGTHNEQFF TGTGCCATCAGTGAGAGGGTTGGCACTCACAATGAGCAGTTCTTC
NA NA TRBJ2-7 TRBV2 CASSEVGGEVYEQYF TGTGCCAGCAGTGAAGTTGGAGGGGAAGTCTACGAGCAGTACTTC
TRBD1 NA TRBJ1-4 TRBV12-3/TRBV12-4 CASSRDRGEANEKLFF TGTGCCAGCAGCCGTGACAGGGGAGAAGCTAATGAAAAACTGTTTTTT
NA few TRBJ2-1 TRBV7-9 CASSLSFENEQFF TGTGCCAGCAGCTTATCCTTTGAGAATGAGCAGTTCTTC
NA once TRBJ1-2 TRBV27 CASRGPGTNYGYTF TGTGCCAGCAGAGGACCGGGGACTAACTATGGCTACACCTTC
NA NA TRBJ1-2 TRBV4-1 CASSQEGPTDRHGYTF TGCGCCAGCAGCCAAGAAGGACCGACAGATCGCCATGGCTACACCTTC
NA NA TRBJ2-5 TRBV25-1 CASEDETQYF TGTGCCAGTGAGGACGAGACCCAGTACTTC
TRBD1 NA TRBJ1-5 TRBV19 CASSIATGANQPQHF TGTGCCAGTAGTATAGCCACAGGGGCGAATCAGCCCCAGCATTTT
NA NA TRBJ1-2 TRBV7-9 CASREGGAANYGYTF TGTGCCAGCCGAGAGGGGGGGGCTGCTAACTATGGCTACACCTTC
NA few TRBJ1-2 TRBV5-1 CASSLVGSGYGYTF TGCGCCAGCAGCTTGGTTGGGTCGGGCTATGGCTACACCTTC
TRBD1 few TRBJ2-7 TRBV30 CAWDRGSSYEQYF TGTGCCTGGGACAGGGGAAGTTCCTACGAGCAGTACTTC
NA few TRBJ1-5 TRBV7-2 CASSSLGGYQPQHF TGTGCCAGCAGCTCGCTTGGGGGGTACCAGCCCCAGCATTTT
TRBD1 NA TRBJ2-4 TRBV6-2/TRBV6-3 CASDQQGRPAKNIQYF TGTGCCAGCGACCAACAGGGGCGGCCGGCCAAAAACATTCAGTACTTC
TRBD2 few TRBJ2-1 TRBV28 CASSSQTSWNEQFF TGTGCCAGCAGTTCACAGACTAGCTGGAATGAGCAGTTCTTC
TRBD1 NA TRBJ1-2 TRBV6-5 CASSYLTGQGYGYTF TGTGCCAGCAGTTACTTGACAGGGCAAGGCTATGGCTACACCTTC
NA NA TRBJ2-3 TRBV7-3 CASSLMRGTDTQYF TGTGCCAGCAGCTTGATGCGGGGCACAGATACGCAGTATTTT
TRBD1 few TRBJ1-5 TRBV15 CATSRDTGGGQPQHF TGTGCCACCAGCAGGGATACAGGGGGCGGTCAGCCCCAGCATTTT